This is a list of T cell receptor beta chains from one sample in a study of cytomegalovirus exposure and HLA in healthy donors. TCRdb's copy holds only in-frame clones and misses some; the assay was immunoSEQ multiplex PCR. The table has approximately 170,000 clones, about three quarters seen once; the top ten hold roughly 2.6%. Sample: PBMCs. The origin of the receptors is a woman aged 40 to 50 in good health and CMV-seropositive. Both conserved end residues are part of each CDR3. The D gene is left open where the match is weak. Size is stated for part of the rows, as once, few or many counts, or as a class when the clone is expanded.

CDR3 protein,CDR3 DNA,V gene,D gene,clone size,J gene
CASSVGTGFLQPQHF,TGTGCCAGCAGCGTTGGGACAGGGTTTCTTCAGCCCCAGCATTTT,TRBV9,TRBD1,-,TRBJ1-5
CAWSRSRTSGGVQETQYF,TGTGCCTGGAGTCGCTCCCGGACTAGCGGGGGGGTACAAGAGACCCAGTACTTC,TRBV30,TRBD2,-,TRBJ2-5
CASSMGGGQGAEKAFF,TGTGCCAGCAGCATGGGGGGGGGACAGGGGGCGGAAAAAGCTTTCTTT,TRBV5-4,TRBD1,-,TRBJ1-1
CASSLGLAGHNNEQFF,TGTGCCAGCAGCTTAGGGCTAGCGGGCCATAACAATGAGCAGTTCTTC,TRBV7-9,TRBD2,few,TRBJ2-1
CASGQSRGHAEQYF,TGTGCCAGCGGTCAGAGTAGGGGGCACGCCGAGCAGTACTTC,TRBV6-5,TRBD1,-,TRBJ2-7
CASPYVSGSDEQYF,TGTGCCAGCCCCTACGTCAGCGGGAGTGACGAGCAGTACTTC,TRBV6-8,TRBD2,few,TRBJ2-7
CASSLTTDEKLFF,TGTGCCAGCAGCTTGACTACTGATGAAAAACTGTTTTTT,TRBV7-9,-,-,TRBJ1-4
CASSIHRDLNTEAFF,TGTGCCAGCAGTATCCACAGGGATCTGAACACTGAGGCTTTCTTT,TRBV27,-,-,TRBJ1-1
CASSRQNLNEKLFF,TGTGCCAGTAGCAGACAGAACCTTAATGAAAAACTGTTTTTT,TRBV19,-,few,TRBJ1-4
CASSHYSYEQYF,TGTGCCAGCAGCCACTACTCCTACGAGCAGTACTTC,TRBV7-9,-,few,TRBJ2-7
CASSGTSGRQGTQYF,TGTGCCAGCAGTGGGACTAGCGGGAGGCAAGGGACCCAGTACTTC,TRBV2,TRBD2,-,TRBJ2-5
CASRTQGNGNQPQHF,TGTGCCAGTAGAACGCAGGGTAATGGCAATCAGCCCCAGCATTTT,TRBV19,-,-,TRBJ1-5
CASSLGQGNTEAFF,TGTGCCAGCTCACTAGGACAGGGCAACACTGAAGCTTTCTTT,TRBV18,TRBD1,-,TRBJ1-1
CAWSLGTRAYNEQFF,TGTGCCTGGAGTCTTGGGACTAGAGCCTACAATGAGCAGTTCTTC,TRBV30,TRBD2,-,TRBJ2-1
CASSRYTENTEAFF,TGTGCCAGCTCACGGTATACAGAGAACACTGAAGCTTTCTTT,TRBV18,-,-,TRBJ1-1
CASSSPDRGDGNQPQHF,TGTGCCAGCAGCTCCCCGGACAGGGGTGACGGCAATCAGCCCCAGCATTTT,TRBV7-2,TRBD1,-,TRBJ1-5
CAWRGASEKLFF,TGTGCCTGGAGGGGGGCTAGTGAAAAACTGTTTTTT,TRBV30,-,-,TRBJ1-4
CASSLGISWTEAFF,TGTGCCAGCAGCTTAGGTATCAGTTGGACTGAAGCTTTCTTT,TRBV7-2,-,-,TRBJ1-1
CARSGTSGWETQYF,TGTGCCAGATCCGGGACTAGCGGGTGGGAGACCCAGTACTTC,TRBV6-6,TRBD2,-,TRBJ2-5
CASSAGLAGDSYQETQYF,TGTGCCAGCAGCGCCGGACTAGCGGGAGATTCGTACCAAGAGACCCAGTACTTC,TRBV5-6,TRBD2,-,TRBJ2-5
CASSQKGLKDIQYF,TGTGCCAGCAGCCAAAAGGGGCTTAAGGACATTCAGTACTTC,TRBV14,-,-,TRBJ2-4
CASSSQGPTSTDTQYF,TGTGCCAGCAGCTCACAGGGGCCAACTAGCACAGATACGCAGTATTTT,TRBV7-9,TRBD1,-,TRBJ2-3
CASSWKGDEKLFF,TGTGCCAGCAGTTGGAAGGGAGATGAAAAACTGTTTTTT,TRBV6-1,-,-,TRBJ1-4
CASSLTSGGYTDTQYF,TGTGCCAGCAGTCTCACTAGCGGGGGATACACAGATACGCAGTATTTT,TRBV27,TRBD2,-,TRBJ2-3
CATRTEERGGGSNTGELFF,TGCGCCACCAGGACGGAGGAAAGGGGAGGAGGCTCAAACACCGGGGAGCTGTTTTTT,TRBV4-1,-,-,TRBJ2-2
CASRGGTGGWNMNTEAFF,TGCGCCAGCAGAGGCGGGACAGGCGGATGGAACATGAACACTGAAGCTTTCTTT,TRBV5-1,TRBD1,-,TRBJ1-1
CASSPPASRWNEQFF,TGTGCCAGCTCACCACCGGCCTCCAGGTGGAATGAGCAGTTCTTC,TRBV18,-,-,TRBJ2-1
CASNQQGTIGGANVLTF,TGTGCCAGCAATCAACAGGGGACCATAGGGGGGGCCAACGTCCTGACTTTC,TRBV6-4,TRBD1,-,TRBJ2-6
CASGHTRKFDTQYF,TGCGCCAGCGGCCACACTAGGAAGTTTGATACGCAGTATTTT,TRBV10-1,-,few,TRBJ2-3
CASRPDRDNSPLHF,TGTGCCAGTAGACCCGACAGGGACAATTCACCCCTCCACTTT,TRBV19,TRBD1,-,TRBJ1-6
CASSQDFGTEAFF,TGTGCCAGCAGCCAAGATTTCGGGACTGAAGCTTTCTTT,TRBV14,-,-,TRBJ1-1
CASSLGLAVRETQYF,TGTGCCAGCAGCTTAGGACTAGCCGTTCGGGAGACCCAGTACTTC,TRBV7-2,TRBD2,-,TRBJ2-5
CASSTWTGGMRTEAFF,TGTGCCAGCAGCACCTGGACAGGGGGAATGAGAACTGAAGCTTTCTTT,TRBV7-2,TRBD1,-,TRBJ1-1
CASSISGTVGNTIYF,TGTGCCAGCAGTATCTCCGGGACAGTGGGAAACACCATATATTTT,TRBV25-1,TRBD1,-,TRBJ1-3
CAWKRYQETQYF,TGTGCCTGGAAACGGTACCAAGAGACCCAGTACTTC,TRBV30,-,-,TRBJ2-5
CASTLAEYNEQFF,TGTGCCAGTACCCTAGCGGAATACAATGAGCAGTTCTTC,TRBV19,TRBD2,-,TRBJ2-1
CASSRTGVATNEKLFF,TGCGCCAGCAGCCGGACCGGGGTTGCAACTAATGAAAAACTGTTTTTT,TRBV4-3,-,-,TRBJ1-4
CASSVPYSTEAFF,TGTGCCAGCAGTGTACCGTATAGCACTGAAGCTTTCTTT,TRBV6-1,-,-,TRBJ1-1
CASSFTAGSSYEQYF,TGTGCCAGCAGTTTTACCGCGGGAAGCTCCTACGAGCAGTACTTC,TRBV27,-,-,TRBJ2-7
CASSVASLNTGELFF,TGTGCCAGCAGCGTAGCTAGTTTAAACACCGGGGAGCTGTTTTTT,TRBV9,-,-,TRBJ2-2
CASGWGNAEYEQYF,TGTGCCTCTGGATGGGGCAACGCGGAATACGAGCAGTACTTC,TRBV10-3,-,-,TRBJ2-7
CASILQRSNQPQHF,TGTGCCAGCATCTTACAGAGAAGCAATCAGCCCCAGCATTTT,TRBV6-1,-,-,TRBJ1-5
CASDSGVNYEQYF,TGTGCCAGCGATAGCGGGGTAAACTACGAGCAGTACTTC,TRBV2,TRBD2,-,TRBJ2-7
CASSPNLPDRFYGYTF,TGCGCCAGCAGCCCAAACCTCCCGGACAGGTTCTATGGCTACACCTTC,TRBV5-1,TRBD1,once,TRBJ1-2
CASSLRAGGGYTF,TGTGCCAGCAGTTTAAGGGCAGGGGGAGGCTACACCTTC,TRBV27,TRBD1,-,TRBJ1-2
CASSFVYEQYF,TGTGCCAGCAGCTTTGTCTACGAGCAGTACTTC,TRBV7-2,-,-,TRBJ2-7